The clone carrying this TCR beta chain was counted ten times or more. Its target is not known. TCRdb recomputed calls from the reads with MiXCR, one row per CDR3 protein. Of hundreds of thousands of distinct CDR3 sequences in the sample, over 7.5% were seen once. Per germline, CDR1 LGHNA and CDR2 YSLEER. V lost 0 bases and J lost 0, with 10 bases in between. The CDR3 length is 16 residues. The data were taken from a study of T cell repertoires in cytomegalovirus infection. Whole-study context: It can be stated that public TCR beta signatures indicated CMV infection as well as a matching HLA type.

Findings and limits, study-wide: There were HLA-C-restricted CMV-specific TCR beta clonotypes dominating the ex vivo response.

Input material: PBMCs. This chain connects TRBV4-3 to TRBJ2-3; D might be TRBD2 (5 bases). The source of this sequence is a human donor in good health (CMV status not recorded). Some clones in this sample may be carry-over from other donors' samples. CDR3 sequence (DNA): TGCGCCAGCAGCCAAGATCGGGGATCTAGCACAGATACGCAGTATTTT. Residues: CASSQDRGSSTDTQYF.